The table lists the clone carrying this TCR beta chain with a few counts. Its specificity is not known. Germline values: CDR1 SEHNR, CDR2 FQNEAQ (reference sequence). The CDR3 extends over 15 amino acids. The ends were cut back, 6 bases at V and 1 base at J, with 15 bases in the middle. This specimen belongs to a study of T cell repertoires in cytomegalovirus infection. Study findings and constraints: CMV-specific HLA-C-restricted TCR beta clonotypes dominated the ex vivo response. Identification of carriers of CMV plus the relevant HLA was achieved through cumulative public TCR beta family frequency.

TCRdb re-derived calls from the reads in MiXCR, one entry per CDR3 protein. Among some 150,000 distinct CDR3 sequences listed, roughly 6.5% were seen once. The chain couples TRBV7-9 to TRBJ1-2; D possibly corresponds to TRBD1 (6 bases). Sequenced sample: PBMCs. This clonotype originated in a human donor in good health (CMV status not recorded). Some clones in this sample may be carry-over from other donors' samples. The CDR3 loop reads CASSSIRTDNYGYTF. CDR3 nucleotides: TGTGCCAGCAGTTCAATCCGGACAGATAACTATGGCTACACCTTC.